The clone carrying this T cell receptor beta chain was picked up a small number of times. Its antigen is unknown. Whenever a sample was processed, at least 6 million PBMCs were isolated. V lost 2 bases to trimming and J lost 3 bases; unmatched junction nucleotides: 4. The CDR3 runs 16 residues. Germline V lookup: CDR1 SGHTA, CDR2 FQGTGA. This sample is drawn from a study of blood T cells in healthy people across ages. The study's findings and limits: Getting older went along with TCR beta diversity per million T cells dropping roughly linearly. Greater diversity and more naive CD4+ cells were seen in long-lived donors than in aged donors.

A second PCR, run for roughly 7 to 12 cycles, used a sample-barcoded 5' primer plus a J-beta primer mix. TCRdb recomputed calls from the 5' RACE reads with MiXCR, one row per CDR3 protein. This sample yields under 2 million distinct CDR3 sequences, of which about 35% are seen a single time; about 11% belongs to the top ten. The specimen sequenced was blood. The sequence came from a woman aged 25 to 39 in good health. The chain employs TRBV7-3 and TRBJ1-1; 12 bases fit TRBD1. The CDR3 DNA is TGTGCCAGCAGCTTAGGGACAGGGGGCCACGACACTGAAGCTTTCTTT. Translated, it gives CASSLGTGGHDTEAFF. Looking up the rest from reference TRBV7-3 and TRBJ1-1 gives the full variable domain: GAGVSQTPSNKVTEKGKYVELRCDPISGHTALYWYRQSLGQGPEFLIYFQGTGAADDSGLPNDRFFAVRPEGSVSTLKIQRTERGDSAVYLCASSLGTGGHDTEAFFGQGTRLTVV.